This T cell receptor (beta chain) comes out of a study of early T cells in non-severe SARS-CoV-2 infection. The CDR3 loop spans 16 amino acids. V lost 1 base, J lost 8 bases, and 8 bases stayed unmatched. Looked up from germline, CDR1 is SEHNR and CDR2 is FQNEAQ (reference sequence). TCRdb redid the calling of the 5' RACE reads with MiXCR, one entry per CDR3 protein. This table holds 70,000 or so distinct CDR3 sequences, approximately 13% found once. The J gene is TRBJ2-4, the V gene TRBV7-9, with 10 bases identical to TRBD2. The sample taken for sequencing was whole blood. The origin of this receptor is an adult who was a healthcare worker with PCR-confirmed SARS-CoV-2 infection or an uninfected control (not recorded which). CDR3 bases: TGTGCCAGCAGCTTAGTACCGCTAGCGGGAGCCCACATTCAGTACTTC. Its protein product is CASSLVPLAGAHIQYF.